The 5 T cell receptor beta chains below all came from one sample that was sequenced in a study of T cell responses to AZD1222 COVID-19 vaccine. Some clones are missing from TCRdb's copy, which holds only in-frame ones; the method was immunoSEQ multiplex PCR. Among roughly 97,000 clones listed, about 88% were seen once. The sample here was peripheral blood, taken on day 0 of AZD1222 vaccination. These TCRs come from an adult in good health.

The rearrangement links TRBV9 to TRBJ1-1, with 8 bases lining up with TRBD1. The J segment lost 1 base and the V segment lost 3 bases, leaving 2 bases of the junction unmatched. CDR3 length equals 14 residues. The germline gives CDR1 SGDLS, CDR2 YYNGEE. CDR3 nucleotide sequence: TGTGCCAGCAGCGAGACAGGGGCGAACACTGAAGCTTTCTTT. Its translation: CASSETGANTEAFF.

The chain has TRBV2 and TRBJ2-1; tentative D call: TRBD2 (7 bases). The CDR3 is made up of 11 amino acids. Germline CDR1 SNHLY, CDR2 FYNNEI. CDR3: CGGGAYNEQFF. Here the CDR3 DNA reads TGTGGGGGGGGCGCCTACAATGAGCAGTTCTTC.

The V call is TRBV5-4, the J call TRBJ2-2, with D hard to call. Looked up from germline, CDR1 is SGHNT and CDR2 is YYREEE (reference sequence). Deletions cut 0 bases from V and 6 bases from J, with 3 bases between. The CDR3 spans 12 residues. CDR3 amino acids: CASSLDSGELFF. The CDR3 DNA reads as TGTGCCAGCAGCTTGGACTCCGGGGAGCTGTTTTTT.

This clone was picked up one time. The rearrangement uses TRBV5-1 and TRBJ2-5, with 8 bases that match TRBD2. This CDR3 has 17 amino acids. V shed 4 bases, J shed 0 bases, and the junction held 11 bases outside the gene matches. Germline values: CDR1 SGHRS, CDR2 YFSETQ. The CDR3 DNA reads as TGCGCCAGCAGCCAGGGACTAGTGGGGGACGACCAAGAGACCCAGTACTTC. It is translated as CASSQGLVGDDQETQYF.

This sequence joins TRBV19 and TRBJ2-7, with a possible D match to TRBD2 (7 bases). Germline-derived CDR1 and CDR2 are LNHDA and SQIVND (reference sequence). Trimming took off 3 bases at V and 2 bases at J, with 14 bases between the two ends. CDR3 size: 15 residues. The CDR3 sequence: CASSILMGGPYEQYF. In DNA, the CDR3 is TGTGCCAGTAGTATTCTAATGGGGGGGCCCTACGAGCAGTACTTC.